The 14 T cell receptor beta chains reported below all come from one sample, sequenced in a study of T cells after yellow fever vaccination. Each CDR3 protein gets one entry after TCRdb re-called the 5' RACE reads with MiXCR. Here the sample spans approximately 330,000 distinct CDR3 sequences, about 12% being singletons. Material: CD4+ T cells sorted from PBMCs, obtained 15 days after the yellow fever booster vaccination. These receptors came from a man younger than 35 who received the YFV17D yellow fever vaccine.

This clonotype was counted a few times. Here the CDR3 reads CASAILVNEQFF. As DNA, the CDR3 is TGTGCCAGCGCCATCCTAGTCAATGAGCAGTTCTTC. V and J are TRBV7-2 and TRBJ2-1; D is ambiguous. The CDR3 has 12 residues. Germline-derived CDR1 and CDR2 are SGHTA and FQGNSA. V lost 8 bases to trimming and J lost 6 bases, with 11 bases between them. Based on the CDR3 plus reference TRBV7-2 and TRBJ2-1, the full variable domain is GAGVSQSPSNKVTEKGKDVELRCDPISGHTALYWYRQSLGQGLEFLIYFQGNSAPDKSGLPSDRFSAERTGGSVSTLTIQRTQQEDSAVYLCASAILVNEQFFGPGTRLTVL.

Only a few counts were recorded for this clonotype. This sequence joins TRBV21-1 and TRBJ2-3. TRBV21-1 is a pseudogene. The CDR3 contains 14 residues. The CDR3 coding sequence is TGTGCCAGCAGCAAAGAGGCTAGCGGGGATACGCAGTATTTT. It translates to CASSKEASGDTQYF.

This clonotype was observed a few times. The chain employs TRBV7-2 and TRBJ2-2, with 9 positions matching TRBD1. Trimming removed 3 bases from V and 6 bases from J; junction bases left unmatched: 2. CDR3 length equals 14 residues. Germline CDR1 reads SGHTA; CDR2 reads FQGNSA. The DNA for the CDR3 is TGTGCCAGCAGCTTGGACAGGGGATCCGGGGAGCTGTTTTTT. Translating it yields CASSLDRGSGELFF. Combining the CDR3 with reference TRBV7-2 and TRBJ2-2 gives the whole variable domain GAGVSQSPSNKVTEKGKDVELRCDPISGHTALYWYRQSLGQGLEFLIYFQGNSAPDKSGLPSDRFSAERTGGSVSTLTIQRTQQEDSAVYLCASSLDRGSGELFFGEGSRLTVL.

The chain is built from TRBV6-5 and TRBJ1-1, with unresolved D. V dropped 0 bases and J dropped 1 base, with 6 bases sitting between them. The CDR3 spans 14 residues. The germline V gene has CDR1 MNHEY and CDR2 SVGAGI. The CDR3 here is CASSYSAENTEAFF. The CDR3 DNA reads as TGTGCCAGCAGTTACTCGGCGGAGAACACTGAAGCTTTCTTT.

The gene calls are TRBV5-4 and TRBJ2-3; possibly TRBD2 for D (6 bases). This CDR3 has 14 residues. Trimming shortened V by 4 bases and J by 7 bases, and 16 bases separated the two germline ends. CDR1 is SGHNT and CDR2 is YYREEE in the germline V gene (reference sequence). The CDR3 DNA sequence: TGTGCCAGCAGCCCCCCGGGGGATTTCAATACGCAGTATTTT. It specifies CASSPPGDFNTQYF. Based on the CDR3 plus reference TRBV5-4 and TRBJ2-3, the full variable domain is ETGVTQSPTHLIKTRGQQVTLRCSSQSGHNTVSWYQQALGQGPQFIFQYYREEENGRGNFPPRFSGLQFPNYSSELNVNALELDDSALYLCASSPPGDFNTQYFGPGTRLTVL.

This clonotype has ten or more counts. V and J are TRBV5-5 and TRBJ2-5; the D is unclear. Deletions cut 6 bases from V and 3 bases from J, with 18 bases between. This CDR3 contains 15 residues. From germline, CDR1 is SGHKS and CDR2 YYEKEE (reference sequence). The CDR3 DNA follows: TGTGCCAGCATCCGTGGGCTCGGCAGCAAAGAGACCCAGTACTTC. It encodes CASIRGLGSKETQYF.

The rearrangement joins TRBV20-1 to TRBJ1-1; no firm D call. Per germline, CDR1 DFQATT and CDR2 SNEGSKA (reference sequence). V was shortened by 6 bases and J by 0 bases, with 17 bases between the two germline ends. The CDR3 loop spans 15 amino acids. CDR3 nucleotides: TGCAGTGCCCCTGGGGAGGCCTTCATGAACACTGAAGCTTTCTTT. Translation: CSAPGEAFMNTEAFF.

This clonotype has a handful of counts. The DNA of the CDR3 is TGTGCCAGCAGCGACAGGACGGCCTCCTACATGAACACTGAAGCTTTCTTT. Amino acids: CASSDRTASYMNTEAFF. This rearrangement joins TRBV5-4 to TRBJ1-1, with D possibly matching TRBD1 (6 bases). V dropped 4 bases and J dropped 0 bases, with 19 bases sitting between them. Germline assignment: CDR1 SGHNT and CDR2 YYREEE (reference sequence). This CDR3 contains 17 residues.

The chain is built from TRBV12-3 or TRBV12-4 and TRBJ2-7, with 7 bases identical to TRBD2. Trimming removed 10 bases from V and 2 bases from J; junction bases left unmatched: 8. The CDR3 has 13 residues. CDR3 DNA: TGTGCCACCCGATCCGGGACTACCTACGAGCAGTACTTC. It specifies CATRSGTTYEQYF.

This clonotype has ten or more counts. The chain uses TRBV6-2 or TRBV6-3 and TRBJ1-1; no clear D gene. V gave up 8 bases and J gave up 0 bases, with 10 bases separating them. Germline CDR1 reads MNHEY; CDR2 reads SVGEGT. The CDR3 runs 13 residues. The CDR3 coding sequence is TGTGCCAGCTCAAGTAACATGAACACTGAAGCTTTCTTT. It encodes CASSSNMNTEAFF.

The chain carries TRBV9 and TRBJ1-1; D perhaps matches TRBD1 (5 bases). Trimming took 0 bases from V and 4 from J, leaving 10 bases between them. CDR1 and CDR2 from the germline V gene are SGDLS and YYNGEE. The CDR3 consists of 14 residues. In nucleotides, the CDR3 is TGTGCCAGCAGCGTAGAACAGGTTGGCACTGAAGCTTTCTTT. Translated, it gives CASSVEQVGTEAFF.

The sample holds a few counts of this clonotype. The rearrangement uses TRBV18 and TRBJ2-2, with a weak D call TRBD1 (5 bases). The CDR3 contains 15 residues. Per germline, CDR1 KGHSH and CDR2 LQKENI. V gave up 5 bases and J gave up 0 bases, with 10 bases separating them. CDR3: CASSMGLANTGELFF. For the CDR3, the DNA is TGTGCCAGCTCAATGGGGCTGGCGAACACCGGGGAGCTGTTTTTT.

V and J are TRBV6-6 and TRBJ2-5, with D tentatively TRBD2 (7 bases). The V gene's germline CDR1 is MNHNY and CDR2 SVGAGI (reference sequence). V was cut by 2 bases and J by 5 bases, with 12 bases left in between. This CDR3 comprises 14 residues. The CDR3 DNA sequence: TGTGCCAGCAGTTACCTGGGGGGGCAGGAGACCCAGTACTTC. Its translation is CASSYLGGQETQYF.

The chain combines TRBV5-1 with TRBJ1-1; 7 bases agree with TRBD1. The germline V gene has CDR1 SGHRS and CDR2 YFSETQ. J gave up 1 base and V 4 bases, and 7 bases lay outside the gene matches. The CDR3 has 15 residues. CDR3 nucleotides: TGCGCCAGCAGCCCGAGAGGGGGCTGGAACACTGAAGCTTTCTTT. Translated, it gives CASSPRGGWNTEAFF. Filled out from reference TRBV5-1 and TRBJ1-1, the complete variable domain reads KAGVTQTPRYLIKTRGQQVTLSCSPISGHRSVSWYQQTPGQGLQFLFEYFSETQRNKGNFPGRFSGRQFSNSRSEMNVSTLELGDSALYLCASSPRGGWNTEAFFGQGTRLTVV.